The 30 T cell receptor beta chains below come from one sample, sequenced in a study of cytomegalovirus exposure and HLA in healthy donors. The table came from immunoSEQ multiplex PCR; TCRdb's copy has only in-frame clones and leaves some out. The table lists approximately 65,000 clones, about 94% of them singletons. The specimen was PBMCs. Source of these receptors: a woman aged 18-30 years in good health and CMV-seronegative.

This chain connects TRBV6-5 to TRBJ1-1; 8 nucleotides match TRBD1. Germline V gene sequence: CDR1 MNHEY, CDR2 SVGAGI. Unmatched junction bases numbered 4, after V lost 4 bases and J lost 0 bases. This CDR3 has 15 amino acids. The CDR3 reads CASSWDRNMNTEAFF. The CDR3 nucleotides are TGTGCCAGCAGTTGGGACAGGAACATGAACACTGAAGCTTTCTTT.

J is TRBJ1-2 and V is TRBV7-9; D unclear. Germline CDR1 SEHNR, CDR2 FQNEAQ (reference sequence). This CDR3 has 14 residues. Trimming shortened V by 2 bases and J by 2 bases, and 9 bases separated the two germline ends. CDR3 residues: CASSLPGFNYGYTF. The CDR3 DNA sequence: TGTGCCAGCAGCTTACCAGGTTTCAACTATGGCTACACCTTC.

This clone was seen a handful of times. At the DNA level, this CDR3 is encoded by other sequences in the same sample as well. V is TRBV19 and J is TRBJ1-5; TRBD1 matches 8 bases. V trimming: 6 bases; J trimming: 0 bases; junction bases outside the gene matches: 4. The CDR3 has 15 residues. The V gene's germline CDR1 is LNHDA and CDR2 SQIVND (reference sequence). The CDR3 loop reads CASRPGGSSNQPQHF. The CDR3 DNA reads as TGTGCCAGTAGGCCAGGGGGCTCTAGCAATCAGCCCCAGCATTTT.

This clone was seen just once. The rearrangement joins TRBV19 to TRBJ1-5; 11 nucleotides align to TRBD1. The germline V gene encodes CDR1 LNHDA and CDR2 SQIVND (reference sequence). The CDR3 extends over 17 amino acids. J was trimmed by 2 bases and V by 5 bases; bases with no gene match: 8. CDR3 protein: CASSPGQGAIRNQPQHF. Written as DNA, the CDR3 is TGTGCCAGTAGTCCTGGACAGGGGGCAATTCGCAATCAGCCCCAGCATTTT.

This chain uses TRBV5-4 with TRBJ2-7, with 12 bases identical to TRBD2. The length of the CDR3 is 15 residues. From germline, CDR1 is SGHNT and CDR2 YYREEE (reference sequence). V gave up 0 bases and J gave up 6 bases; unmatched junction bases: 4. CDR3 sequence reads: CASSLGLAGVVEQYF. CDR3 DNA: TGTGCCAGCAGCTTGGGACTAGCGGGAGTCGTCGAGCAGTACTTC.

The rearrangement links TRBV5-4 to TRBJ1-2; D gene ambiguous. The CDR3 sequence is 12 residues long. Trimming removed 0 bases from V and 7 bases from J, with 7 bases in between. Germline V lookup: CDR1 SGHNT, CDR2 YYREEE (reference sequence). CDR3 sequence reads: CASSLGALGYTF. The CDR3 DNA is TGTGCCAGCAGCTTGGGAGCTCTTGGCTACACCTTC.

The genes are TRBV7-8 and TRBJ2-1; TRBD2 aligns across 10 bases. Germline CDR1 is SGHVS and CDR2 is FQNEAQ. The junction had 7 bases not matched to a gene; V was cut back by 1 base and J by 1 base. The CDR3 has 18 residues. The chain's CDR3 is CASSLVPSGSGSYNEQFF. CDR3 DNA: TGTGCCAGCAGCTTAGTACCTAGCGGGAGTGGGTCCTACAATGAGCAGTTCTTC.

This CDR3 is CASSYRGSNIQYF. DNA of the CDR3: TGTGCCAGCAGTTACCGGGGGTCGAACATTCAGTACTTC. V and J are TRBV6-5 and TRBJ2-4, with D possibly matching TRBD2 (6 bases). Germline V gene data show CDR1 as MNHEY and CDR2 as SVGAGI. The CDR3 extends over 13 amino acids. Trimming took off 2 bases at V and 7 bases at J, with 9 bases between the two ends.

The chain combines TRBV28 with TRBJ1-1; a possible D gene is TRBD1 (5 bases). There are 15 residues in the CDR3. The V and J ends lost 6 bases and 3 bases respectively, with 17 bases between them. Per the germline V gene, CDR1 is MDHEN and CDR2 is SYDVKM. The CDR3 spells CASSRRQLGDTEAFF. The DNA of the CDR3 is TGTGCCAGCAGCCGCAGACAGCTAGGGGACACTGAAGCTTTCTTT.

The V gene is TRBV10-3, the J gene TRBJ1-2; no reliable D call. The CDR3 loop spans 13 amino acids. V lost 0 bases and J 5 bases, leaving 7 bases between the germline ends. From germline, CDR1 is ENHRY and CDR2 SYGVKD. CDR3: CAISESNRYGYTF. The CDR3 region has the DNA TGTGCCATCAGTGAGTCGAATCGGTATGGCTACACCTTC.

V gene TRBV6-5 combines with J gene TRBJ1-6; unclear D gene. CDR1 MNHEY and CDR2 SVGAGI come from the germline V gene. This CDR3 has 14 residues. V was trimmed by 6 bases and J by 7 bases, leaving 13 bases between them. The chain's CDR3 is CASRAGARNSPLHF. The DNA for the CDR3 is TGTGCCAGCAGGGCGGGCGCGAGGAATTCACCCCTCCACTTT.

J is TRBJ1-1 and V is TRBV5-4, with D maybe TRBD1 (5 bases). This CDR3 contains 15 residues. Trimming left V 5 bases short and J 1 base short, with 15 bases between. The germline CDR1 and CDR2 sequences are SGHNT and YYREEE (reference sequence). Here the CDR3 DNA reads TGTGCCAGCAGTCTCAGGGCTGGAAGGAACACTGAAGCTTTCTTT. Amino acids: CASSLRAGRNTEAFF. Supplemented by reference TRBV5-4 and TRBJ1-1, the full variable domain reads ETGVTQSPTHLIKTRGQQVTLRCSSQSGHNTVSWYQQALGQGPQFIFQYYREEENGRGNFPPRFSGLQFPNYSSELNVNALELDDSALYLCASSLRAGRNTEAFFGQGTRLTVV.

The chain employs TRBV19 and TRBJ1-1; possibly TRBD1 for D (5 bases). CDR1 and CDR2 (germline): LNHDA, SQIVND (reference sequence). Between the trimmed V and J ends, which lost 1 base and 4 bases, there was a span of 7 bases. This CDR3 has 13 residues. CDR3 sequence (DNA): TGTGCCAGTAGTATAGGACAGAGCACTGAAGCTTTCTTT. Translated, it gives CASSIGQSTEAFF.

The rearrangement links TRBV28 to TRBJ1-1, with D perhaps matching TRBD1 (6 bases). CDR3 length equals 15 residues. Germline-derived CDR1 and CDR2 are MDHEN and SYDVKM. The V gene lost 5 bases and the J gene lost 1 base, with 14 bases spanning the gap. For the CDR3, the DNA is TGTGCCAGCAGTCCTCAGGGGAAGAGGAACACTGAAGCTTTCTTT. As protein: CASSPQGKRNTEAFF.

The V and J genes are TRBV19 and TRBJ1-6; 7 bases are shared with TRBD1. V lost 5 bases and J lost 6; bases outside the gene matches: 10. This CDR3 is 16 amino acids long. Germline loops: CDR1 LNHDA, CDR2 SQIVND (reference sequence). CDR3 region: CASSGPQGVFNSPLHF. CDR3 coding DNA: TGTGCCAGTAGTGGGCCCCAGGGGGTGTTTAATTCACCCCTCCACTTT.

The chain recombines TRBV5-1 with TRBJ2-5; D perhaps matches TRBD2 (5 bases). Between the trimmed V and J ends, which lost 0 bases and 2 bases, there was a span of 14 bases. Germline V gene lookup returns CDR1 SGHRS and CDR2 YFSETQ. The CDR3 covers 16 residues. The CDR3 protein is CASSLANGVAQETQYF. The DNA of the CDR3 is TGCGCCAGCAGCTTGGCCAACGGGGTAGCACAAGAGACCCAGTACTTC.

This chain connects TRBV14 to TRBJ1-1; 8 nucleotides agree with TRBD1. The CDR3 spans 15 residues. Germline V CDR1 and CDR2: SGHDN, FVKESK. V gave up 5 bases and J gave up 4 bases; unmatched junction bases: 9. Written as DNA, the CDR3 is TGTGCCAGCAGCAAAATGACAGGGGTGGCCACTGAAGCTTTCTTT. This sequence encodes CASSKMTGVATEAFF.

This sequence joins TRBV2 and TRBJ1-2; D ambiguous. The ends were cut back, 2 bases at V and 9 bases at J, with 13 bases in the middle. The CDR3 runs 13 residues. In germline, CDR1 is SNHLY, CDR2 FYNNEI. This CDR3 reads CASSERTSLRYTF. CDR3 nucleotide sequence: TGTGCCAGCAGTGAACGGACTAGCCTCCGCTACACCTTC.

This rearrangement joins TRBV6-5 to TRBJ1-2, with 11 nucleotides matching TRBD1. The CDR3 contains 14 residues. The germline gives CDR1 MNHEY, CDR2 SVGAGI. V shed 5 bases and J 4 bases; nucleotides not matched to a gene: 3. DNA of the CDR3: TGTGCCAGCAGTCCGGGACAGGGGGTCTATGGCTACACCTTC. Translating gives CASSPGQGVYGYTF.

A single count supports this clone. The genes are TRBV5-1 and TRBJ1-3; possible D gene TRBD1, 6 bases. V was trimmed by 0 bases and J by 0 bases, leaving 10 bases between them. Germline assignment: CDR1 SGHRS and CDR2 YFSETQ. The length of the CDR3 is 16 residues. In DNA, the CDR3 is TGCGCCAGCAGCTTGGCAGGGGCCAGCTCTGGAAACACCATATATTTT. It specifies CASSLAGASSGNTIYF.

This chain links TRBV7-9 with TRBJ2-7; possibly TRBD1 for D (6 bases). The V gene lost 5 bases and the J gene lost 3 bases, with 14 bases spanning the gap. CDR3 length: 14 amino acids. Germline CDR1 reads SEHNR; CDR2 reads FQNEAQ (reference sequence). CDR3 amino acids: CASSQAGTLYEQYF. CDR3 nucleotide sequence: TGTGCCAGCAGCCAAGCCGGGACACTCTACGAGCAGTACTTC.

The chain is built from TRBV18 and TRBJ1-1; D gene uncertain. The CDR3 length is 15 residues. With 3 bases removed from V and 8 bases from J, the gap between germline ends came to 19 bases. Germline V CDR1 and CDR2: KGHSH, LQKENI. The CDR3 bases are TGTGCCAGCTCACCTTGGTCCAGGTCCAATATGGAAGCTTTCTTT. This sequence encodes CASSPWSRSNMEAFF.

In nucleotides, the CDR3 is TGTGCCAGCAGCGTAGCCCCGGACAGCTCCTACGAGCAGTACTTC. This sequence encodes CASSVAPDSSYEQYF. V is TRBV9 and J is TRBJ2-7; D is perhaps TRBD1 (6 bases). V lost 0 bases and J 0 bases, leaving 10 bases between the germline ends. CDR1 is SGDLS, CDR2 YYNGEE, per germline. This CDR3 has 15 amino acids.

The chain has TRBV7-8 and TRBJ2-3; 7 bases fit TRBD2. Trimming removed 1 base from V and 1 base from J; junction bases left unmatched: 2. The V gene's germline CDR1 is SGHVS and CDR2 FQNEAQ. The length of the CDR3 is 15 residues. CDR3 in DNA: TGTGCCAGCAGCTTAGTGACTAGCCGCACAGATACGCAGTATTTT. It codes for CASSLVTSRTDTQYF.

The V call is TRBV6-4, the J call TRBJ2-3, with 11 bases aligning to TRBD2. Germline V gene data show CDR1 as MRHNA and CDR2 as SNTAGT. Losses at the gene ends were 6 bases for V and 5 bases for J; bases not matched to a gene: 10. This CDR3 has 16 residues. This CDR3 reads CASRVLSGGAVDTQYF. The CDR3 DNA reads TGTGCCAGCAGGGTCCTTAGCGGGGGGGCCGTAGATACGCAGTATTTT.

V is TRBV9 and J is TRBJ2-2; 15 bases are a match to TRBD2. Trimming removed 4 bases from V and 6 bases from J; junction bases left unmatched: 7. CDR3 length: 17 residues. CDR1 and CDR2 (germline): SGDLS, YYNGEE. Here the CDR3 DNA reads TGTGCCAGCAGCTCCCGGACTAGCGGGGGGGTCCCCGGGGAGCTGTTTTTT. Protein product: CASSSRTSGGVPGELFF.

This clone was picked up one time. The rearrangement links TRBV2 to TRBJ2-3; the match to TRBD2 covers 7 bases. The CDR3 has 15 amino acids. Trimming took 3 bases from V and 1 from J; bases not matched to a gene: 4. In germline, CDR1 is SNHLY, CDR2 FYNNEI. The CDR3 sequence is CASSEGGTRTDTQYF. The CDR3 bases are TGTGCCAGCAGTGAGGGGGGGACTCGCACAGATACGCAGTATTTT.

The chain joins TRBV6-6 to TRBJ2-7; 9 nucleotides match TRBD2. Unmatched junction bases numbered 7, after V lost 5 bases and J lost 2 bases. Germline V gene sequence: CDR1 MNHNY, CDR2 SVGAGI (reference sequence). The CDR3 loop spans 15 amino acids. The CDR3 region has the DNA TGTGCCAGCAGTGGGCCGGGACTAGCTACCTACGAGCAGTACTTC. Residues: CASSGPGLATYEQYF.

The rearrangement joins TRBV6-5 to TRBJ2-7, with 8 bases that match TRBD2. Germline loops: CDR1 MNHEY, CDR2 SVGAGI. The length of the CDR3 is 15 residues. Losses at the gene ends were 5 bases for V and 0 bases for J; bases not matched to a gene: 6. The CDR3 loop is CASSPSGSSSYEQYF. CDR3 DNA: TGTGCCAGCAGTCCTAGCGGGTCAAGCTCCTACGAGCAGTACTTC.

The CDR3 spells CASSGTGFYEQYF. CDR3 DNA sequence: TGTGCCAGCAGTGGGACAGGGTTCTACGAGCAGTACTTC. This chain uses TRBV27 with TRBJ2-7, with 9 bases that match TRBD1. This CDR3 has 13 residues. Losses at the gene ends were 5 bases for V and 3 bases for J; bases not matched to a gene: 2. From germline, CDR1 is MNHEY and CDR2 SMNVEV (reference sequence).